One and the same sample provided the 21 T cell receptor beta chains below, sequenced in a study of blood T cells in healthy people across ages. A second PCR of 7 to 11 cycles used a sample-barcoded 5' primer and a J-beta primer mix. TCRdb recomputed calls from the 5' RACE reads with MiXCR, one row per CDR3 protein. Altogether 850,000 to 950,000 distinct CDR3 sequences are present, around 28% being singletons, with the ten largest covering around a sixth. Material: blood. These receptors were collected from an elderly woman in good health.

This clonotype was detected only a few times. With a much larger clone just one base away, this may be a read error. This chain links TRBV15 with TRBJ2-1, with D tentatively TRBD2 (7 bases). The ends were cut back, 0 bases at V and 7 bases at J, with 19 bases in the middle. Looked up from germline, CDR1 is LNHNV and CDR2 is YYDKDF (reference sequence). The CDR3 sequence is 17 residues long. CDR3 amino acids: CATSREGRRGASNEQFF. The CDR3 nucleotides read TGTGCCACCAGCAGAGAAGGAAGACGGGGGGCATCTAATGAGCAGTTCTTC.

V and J are TRBV10-3 and TRBJ2-1; 7 positions agree with TRBD2. Germline V lookup: CDR1 ENHRY, CDR2 SYGVKD. Losses at the gene ends were 5 bases for V and 13 bases for J; bases not matched to a gene: 11. The CDR3 has 13 residues. CDR3 in amino acids: CAISPGLQETQFF. The CDR3, as DNA: TGTGCCATCAGTCCGGGACTACAAGAGACCCAGTTCTTC.

This clonotype has just a few counts. The chain employs TRBV7-9 and TRBJ2-3; TRBD2 matches 10 bases. Germline V lookup: CDR1 SEHNR, CDR2 FQNEAQ (reference sequence). The junction had 6 bases not matched to a gene; V was cut back by 1 base and J by 11 bases. The CDR3 is 14 amino acids. In nucleotides, the CDR3 is TGTGCCAGCAGCTTAGGTATCCAGCGGGGGGGGCAGTATTTT. This codes for CASSLGIQRGGQYF.

This clonotype was detected a few times. The gene calls are TRBV20-1 and TRBJ1-6; D not certain. Trimming left V 1 base short and J 9 bases short, with 10 bases between. Germline CDR1 and CDR2: DFQATT and SNEGSKA (reference sequence). The CDR3 totals 13 residues. The CDR3 nucleotides read TGCAGTGCTAGAGGGGCGGGCGGTTCACCCCTCCACTTT. Amino acids: CSARGAGGSPLHF.

This clonotype appeared a few times. This chain links TRBV7-9 with TRBJ2-7, with D perhaps being TRBD1 or TRBD2 (7 bases each). Trimming removed 5 bases at V and 3 bases at J, with 14 bases between. The CDR3 runs to 14 residues. The germline CDR1 and CDR2 sequences are SEHNR and FQNEAQ (reference sequence). In DNA, the CDR3 is TGTGCCAGCAGCCCCAGGGGGGGGGGCTACGAGCAGTACTTC. This sequence encodes CASSPRGGGYEQYF.

This clonotype appeared many times. CDR3 sequence: CASSLDRGQRTDTQYF. CDR3 bases: TGCGCCAGCAGCTTGGACAGGGGCCAAAGAACAGATACGCAGTATTTT. The chain is built from TRBV5-1 and TRBJ2-3; 7 positions match TRBD1. This CDR3 has 16 amino acids. The V segment lost 0 bases and the J segment 3 bases; nucleotides outside the gene matches: 7. Germline V gives CDR1 SGHRS, CDR2 YFSETQ.

The chain has TRBV12-3 or TRBV12-4 and TRBJ2-4, with D uncertain. The assigned J gene may be wrong: the sequence end matches TRBJ2-7 better. The CDR3 has 13 amino acids. CDR3 sequence reads: CASSVDGNNEQYF. The CDR3 region has the DNA TGTGCCAGCAGCGTAGATGGAAATAACGAGCAGTACTTC.

Remarks on this clonotype: A read error may be the cause here, since a much bigger clone is one base away. V usage is TRBV6-5 and J usage is TRBJ2-4, with a weak D call TRBD1 (5 bases). The germline V and J ends were trimmed by 2 bases and 12 bases, with 14 bases remaining between them. Germline V gene data show CDR1 as MNHEY and CDR2 as SVGAGI. The CDR3 sequence is 13 residues long. In nucleotides, the CDR3 is TGTGCCAGCAGTTACCTTAAAAGGGGTCCTCAGTACTTC. Protein sequence: CASSYLKRGPQYF.

This clonotype was seen only a few times. The CDR3 DNA follows: TGTGCCAGCAGCAAGAGCCAGATCAATCAGCCCCAGCATTTT. Translating gives CASSKSQINQPQHF. This chain uses TRBV21-1 with TRBJ1-5. TRBV21-1 is labeled a pseudogene. There are 14 residues in the CDR3.

This clonotype was observed a handful of times. V usage is TRBV6-1 and J usage is TRBJ2-1, with 9 nucleotides matching TRBD2. Germline V gene lookup returns CDR1 MNHNS and CDR2 SASEGT. The trim removed 2 bases at V and 9 bases at J, leaving 14 bases unmatched. The CDR3 loop spans 17 amino acids. The CDR3 DNA sequence: TGTGCCAGCAGTGAACTAGCGGGGACCCCGGGGGGTGGTGAGCAGTTCTTC. Protein: CASSELAGTPGGGEQFF.

This chain links TRBV20-1 with TRBJ2-1; 9 bases line up with TRBD2. The ends lost 6 bases at V and 3 bases at J; junction bases unmatched: 9. The length of the CDR3 is 15 residues. CDR1 and CDR2 (germline): DFQATT, SNEGSKA (reference sequence). CDR3 DNA: TGCAGTGCCCCAAGCCCTAGCGGGGACTACAATGAGCAGTTCTTC. It yields the protein CSAPSPSGDYNEQFF.

This clonotype was seen more than once but under ten times. The V and J genes are TRBV28 and TRBJ1-5, with D unclear. The V end lost 3 bases, the J end lost 4 bases, and 10 bases lay between the germline ends. Looked up from germline, CDR1 is MDHEN and CDR2 is SYDVKM. The CDR3 totals 14 residues. The CDR3 coding sequence is TGTGCCAGCAGTTTGGTGTCAGCTAATCAGCCCCAGCATTTT. As protein: CASSLVSANQPQHF.

This sequence joins TRBV4-2 and TRBJ2-7; 9 bases are shared with TRBD2. This CDR3 comprises 16 residues. V lost 0 bases and J lost 1; bases outside the gene matches: 4. Germline values: CDR1 LGHNA, CDR2 YNFKEQ. The CDR3 sequence: CASSQELAGNSYEQYF. Here the CDR3 DNA reads TGTGCCAGCAGCCAAGAGCTAGCGGGAAATTCCTACGAGCAGTACTTC.

This clonotype showed up just a few times. CDR3 amino acids: CASSLEWQGRYNEQFF. The CDR3 region has the DNA TGTGCCAGCAGCTTAGAGTGGCAGGGGCGCTACAATGAGCAGTTCTTC. The chain combines TRBV11-2 with TRBJ2-1; perhaps TRBD1 as D (6 bases). The CDR3 has 16 residues. In germline, CDR1 is SGHAT, CDR2 FQNNGV. Between the trimmed V and J ends, which lost 0 bases and 3 bases, there was a span of 12 bases. Complete variable domain (other parts from reference TRBV11-2 and TRBJ2-1): EAGVAQSPRYKIIEKRQSVAFWCNPISGHATLYWYQQILGQGPKLLIQFQNNGVVDDSQLPKDRFSAERLKGVDSTLKIQPAKLEDSAVYLCASSLEWQGRYNEQFFGPGTRLTVL.

This chain joins TRBV18 and TRBJ2-4; the match to TRBD2 covers 12 bases. The J call may not be correct, given that the DNA end is closer to TRBJ2-5. Germline V gene data show CDR1 as KGHSH and CDR2 as LQKENI. The CDR3 runs to 15 residues. CDR3 in DNA: TGTGCCAGCTCACCGACTAGCGGGGGAGTACCGACCCAGTACTTC. This translates into CASSPTSGGVPTQYF.

Comments on this clonotype: This could be a read error, since a much larger clone is one nucleotide away. The chain uses TRBV20-1 and TRBJ2-4, with 11 bases matching TRBD2. The CDR3 consists of 17 residues. From germline, CDR1 is DFQATT and CDR2 SNEGSKA (reference sequence). CDR3 region: CSASVAGGPLAKNVQYF. The CDR3 bases are TGCAGTGCTAGTGTAGCGGGGGGGCCGCTAGCCAAAAACGTTCAGTACTTC.

The chain employs TRBV14 and TRBJ1-2; D is ambiguous. This CDR3 comprises 14 residues. Deletions cut 5 bases from V and 4 bases from J, with 14 bases between. CDR1 SGHDN and CDR2 FVKESK come from the germline V gene. Written as DNA, the CDR3 is TGTGCCAGCAGCACCGACAAGGGCGTCTATGGCTACACCTTC. It yields the protein CASSTDKGVYGYTF.

This clonotype was counted a few times. This rearrangement joins TRBV27 to TRBJ1-1, with 7 positions matching TRBD1. Per the germline V gene, CDR1 is MNHEY and CDR2 is SMNVEV (reference sequence). The ends lost 7 bases at V and 2 bases at J; junction bases unmatched: 10. The CDR3 is made up of 15 amino acids. CDR3 bases: TGTGCCAGCACCCTGACAGGGATATTAAACACTGAAGCTTTCTTT. Its translation: CASTLTGILNTEAFF.

The chain uses TRBV11-2 and TRBJ2-7; 16 bases fit TRBD2. CDR3 length equals 20 residues. Looked up from germline, CDR1 is SGHAT and CDR2 is FQNNGV. After removal of 0 bases from V and 0 bases from J, the junction contained 8 bases not matched to a gene. The CDR3 here is CASSLDLVGLAGGVSYEQYF. The CDR3, as DNA: TGTGCCAGCAGCTTAGATCTGGTGGGACTAGCGGGGGGGGTCTCCTACGAGCAGTACTTC.

A word on this clonotype: This may be a read error: a much more frequent sequence differs by one nucleotide. The V and J genes are TRBV20-1 and TRBJ2-3; TRBD2 aligns across 9 bases. Unmatched junction bases numbered 7, after V lost 5 bases and J lost 4 bases. The CDR3 extends over 14 amino acids. Germline assignment: CDR1 DFQATT and CDR2 SNEGSKA (reference sequence). CDR3 loop: CSAPVAGDPDTQYF. The CDR3 region has the DNA TGCAGTGCTCCTGTAGCGGGGGACCCAGATACGCAGTATTTT.

This clonotype showed up many times. This chain connects TRBV27 to TRBJ2-1, with 12 bases aligning to TRBD2. The V segment lost 5 bases and the J segment 0 bases; nucleotides outside the gene matches: 5. In germline, CDR1 is MNHEY, CDR2 SMNVEV (reference sequence). CDR3 length: 17 amino acids. The CDR3 nucleotides read TGTGCCAGCAGTAGACTAGCGGGGGTTCGCTCCTACAATGAGCAGTTCTTC. Its protein is CASSRLAGVRSYNEQFF.